A selection of T cell receptor beta chains follows, all from one sample in a study of T cell responses to AZD1222 COVID-19 vaccine. Measured with immunoSEQ multiplex PCR; TCRdb has only the in-frame clones, and not every one. The data show 150,000 to 200,000 clones, roughly nine tenths seen once. Material: peripheral blood, obtained 28 days after the second AZD1222 dose. All receptors come from an adult who received the AZD1222 COVID-19 vaccine. The CDR3 runs from the conserved cysteine through the conserved F or W. The D gene is left open where the match is weak. A row's size may be missing; if present it is once, few, many or a size class.

clone_size	d_call	v_call	cdr3_length	j_call	cdr3_aa	cdr3_nt
.	TRBD1	TRBV7-6	17	TRBJ1-3	CASSLEPGGSAGNTIYF	TGTGCCAGCAGCTTAGAACCAGGGGGCTCGGCTGGAAACACCATATATTTT
.	.	TRBV21-1	15	TRBJ2-7	CASSSRTSGSDEQYF	TGTGCCAGCAGCTCCCGGACTAGCGGGAGCGACGAGCAGTACTTC
.	.	TRBV5-4	16	TRBJ1-6	CASSLNSGQGIRPLHF	TGTGCCAGCAGCTTGAATTCCGGCCAGGGTATTCGACCCCTCCACTTT
.	.	TRBV12-5	18	TRBJ1-5	CASGLVPGPVDSNQPQHF	TGTGCTAGTGGTTTGGTACCGGGTCCAGTCGATAGCAATCAGCCCCAGCATTTT
.	TRBD2	TRBV11-2	15	TRBJ2-7	CASSPGLAGAYEQYF	TGTGCCAGCAGCCCGGGACTAGCGGGAGCGTACGAGCAGTACTTC
few	TRBD2	TRBV19	15	TRBJ2-1	CASSISLAGLDEQFF	TGTGCCAGTAGTATCTCCCTAGCGGGGTTGGATGAGCAGTTCTTC
.	.	TRBV5-1	15	TRBJ1-5	CASSLAGGAGQPQHF	TGCGCCAGCAGCTTGGCGGGGGGCGCGGGTCAGCCCCAGCATTTT
.	.	TRBV12-3/TRBV12-4	11	TRBJ2-1	CASSLSPLKFF	TGTGCCAGCAGTTTATCCCCTCTAAAGTTCTTC
.	TRBD1	TRBV11-3	14	TRBJ2-1	CASSFRDRDNEQFF	TGTGCCAGCAGCTTCCGGGACAGGGACAATGAGCAGTTCTTC
.	.	TRBV12-3/TRBV12-4	13	TRBJ2-7	CASSLRVTGEQYF	TGTGCCAGCAGTCTCCGGGTTACAGGAGAGCAGTACTTC
.	TRBD2	TRBV14	15	TRBJ2-2	CASSPLAGVTGELFF	TGTGCCAGCAGCCCCCTTGCGGGGGTCACCGGGGAGCTGTTTTTT
.	.	TRBV27	14	TRBJ2-6	CASSPGSGANVLTF	TGTGCCAGCAGTCCGGGATCTGGGGCCAACGTCCTGACTTTC
once	.	TRBV6-4	15	TRBJ2-1	CASSDPSGPYNEQFF	TGTGCCAGCAGTGATCCTAGTGGTCCCTACAATGAGCAGTTCTTC
.	.	TRBV27	13	TRBJ1-1	CASSLFRNTEAFF	TGTGCCAGCAGTTTATTTAGGAACACTGAAGCTTTCTTT
.	.	TRBV18	15	TRBJ2-7	CASSAQKTVSYEQYF	TGTGCCAGCTCGGCCCAAAAGACAGTATCCTACGAGCAGTACTTC
once	TRBD2	TRBV9	19	TRBJ2-3	CASSASGTKAPKRTDTQYF	TGTGCCAGCAGCGCCTCCGGGACTAAGGCCCCCAAACGCACAGATACGCAGTATTTT
.	.	TRBV5-1	15	TRBJ1-3	CASSLSQGSGNTIYF	TGCGCCAGCAGCTTGTCGCAGGGTTCTGGAAACACCATATATTTT
.	.	TRBV12-3/TRBV12-4	13	TRBJ1-1	CASSSDLNTEAFF	TGTGCCAGCAGTTCAGACTTGAACACTGAAGCTTTCTTT
.	.	TRBV28	14	TRBJ2-2	CASSWSGVGGELFF	TGTGCCAGCAGTTGGTCCGGGGTCGGCGGGGAGCTGTTTTTT